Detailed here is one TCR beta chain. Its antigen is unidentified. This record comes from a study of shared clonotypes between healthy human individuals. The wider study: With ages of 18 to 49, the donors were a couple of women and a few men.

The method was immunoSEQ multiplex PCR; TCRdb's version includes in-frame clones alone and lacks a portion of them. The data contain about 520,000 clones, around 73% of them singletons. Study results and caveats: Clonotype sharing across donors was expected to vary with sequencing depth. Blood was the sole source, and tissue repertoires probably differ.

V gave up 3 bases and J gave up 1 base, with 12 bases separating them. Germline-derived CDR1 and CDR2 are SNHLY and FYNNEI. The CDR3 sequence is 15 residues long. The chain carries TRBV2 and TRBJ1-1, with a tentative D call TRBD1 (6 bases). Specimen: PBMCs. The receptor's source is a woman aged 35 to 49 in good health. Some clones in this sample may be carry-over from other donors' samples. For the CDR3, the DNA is TGTGCCAGCAGTGAGCAGGGGTTGAGGAACACTGAAGCTTTCTTT. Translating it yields CASSEQGLRNTEAFF.